The 5 T cell receptor beta chains given below trace back to one sample, sequenced in a study of T cell clonotyping in hematopoietic cell transplantation. The repertoire was sequenced with immunoSEQ multiplex PCR; TCRdb's copy has only in-frame clones and lacks some. This sample has 6,000 to 9,000 clones; around nine tenths occur once, and the top ten carry 5.5%. Source: PBMCs, taken 100 days after allogeneic stem cell transplant. These receptors were obtained from a male patient in his fifties who had an allogeneic stem cell transplant from a related donor, so the T cells may come from the graft donor. Some clones in this sample may be carry-over from other donors' samples.

For this clone: Just one base apart from a much larger clone, this may be a read error. The chain employs TRBV30 and TRBJ1-1, with D maybe TRBD1 (5 bases). V was trimmed by 0 bases and J by 4 bases, leaving 9 bases between them. This CDR3 region has 13 residues. Germline CDR1 GTSNPN, CDR2 SVGIG (reference sequence). DNA for the CDR3: TGTGCCTGGAGTGTGGGACCCAGCACTGAAGCTTTCTTT. This gives the protein CAWSVGPSTEAFF.

The genes are TRBV30 and TRBJ1-1; D is uncertain. The V and J ends lost 1 base and 3 bases respectively, with 3 bases between them. The CDR3 runs to 11 residues. Germline V gene data show CDR1 as GTSNPN and CDR2 as SVGIG (reference sequence). This CDR3 reads CAWSAYTEAFF. CDR3 coding DNA: TGTGCCTGGAGTGCCTACACTGAAGCTTTCTTT.

This clone is a singleton in its sample. The chain uses TRBV5-1 and TRBJ2-5, with D perhaps matching TRBD1 or TRBD2 (7 bases each). The CDR3 runs 15 residues. V was shortened by 3 bases and J by 1 base, with 13 bases between the two germline ends. Germline-derived CDR1 and CDR2 are SGHRS and YFSETQ. The CDR3: CASSSGGQTQETQYF. CDR3 coding DNA: TGCGCCAGCAGCTCGGGGGGACAGACCCAAGAGACCCAGTACTTC.

The chain recombines TRBV6-5 with TRBJ1-2; TRBD1 might be the D (5 bases). Trimming stripped 5 bases from V and 2 bases from J, with 9 bases between. CDR3 length: 13 amino acids. CDR1 and CDR2 (germline): MNHEY, SVGAGI. CDR3 residues: CASSLGDNYGYTF. DNA of the CDR3: TGTGCCAGCAGTCTCGGGGACAACTATGGCTACACCTTC.

The chain links TRBV11-2 to TRBJ1-4; no definite D call. The CDR3 length is 16 residues. CDR1 SGHAT and CDR2 FQNNGV come from the germline V gene. The V and J ends lost 5 bases and 4 bases respectively, with 17 bases between them. Written as DNA, the CDR3 is TGTGCCAGCAGCCGGAGTCAGCTCACTGGTAATGAAAAACTGTTTTTT. Its translation is CASSRSQLTGNEKLFF.